What follows is one T cell receptor beta chain and its context. TCRdb passed the RACE reads through MiXCR, listing each CDR3 protein once. The sample has about 73,000 distinct CDR3 sequences, around 7.9% seen once. These data come from a study of human T cells and chemical hapten exposure. This CDR3 has 15 amino acids. After removal of 4 bases from V and 4 bases from J, the junction contained 9 bases not matched to a gene. The V gene's germline CDR1 is MGHRA and CDR2 YSYEKL. Described time point: patch test 2, 6 weeks after DPC sensitization. Treatment here: therapeutic diphenylcyclopropenone sensitization with weekly scalp DPC. The authors' total RNA extraction used unfractionated whole blood.

This chain links TRBV4-1 with TRBJ1-1; TRBD1 matches 7 bases. Sequencing was performed on whole blood, taken in connection with sensitization to the hapten diphenylcyclopropenone (DPC). This receptor was taken from a woman aged 45-59 years with alopecia areata. Some clones in this sample may be carry-over from other donors' samples. The DNA of the CDR3 is TGCGCCAGCAGCCTGGAAGCAGGGGGAAGCACTGAAGCTTTCTTT. Amino acids: CASSLEAGGSTEAFF.